A single sample gave rise to the 2 T cell receptor beta chains below, sequenced in a study of OX40 agonist ivuxolimab in advanced cancers. Clones were read by immunoSEQ multiplex PCR, and TCRdb kept only the in-frame ones, dropping some. Here the sample spans 74,000 or so clones, 70% to 90% being singletons. The sequencing here drew on CD4+ or CD8+ T cells sorted from blood, taken in a trial of the OX40 agonist ivuxolimab. The receptors here all came from an adult with an advanced solid tumor such as melanoma, head and neck, liver or kidney cancer.

This clone was found once. The chain links TRBV7-9 to TRBJ1-2; D is perhaps TRBD1 (5 bases). V lost 5 bases to trimming and J lost 4 bases, with 14 bases between them. From germline, CDR1 is SEHNR and CDR2 FQNEAQ (reference sequence). The CDR3 length is 14 residues. The CDR3 spells CASSPSGGGYGYTF. The CDR3 DNA is TGTGCCAGCAGCCCCTCGGGGGGGGGCTATGGCTACACCTTC.

Comment on this clone: Distinct nucleotide sequences in the sample also encode this CDR3. The V call is TRBV23-1, the J call TRBJ2-6; D is uncertain. TRBV23-1 is assigned to the ORF class and has an uncertain function. V lost 6 bases and J 0 bases, leaving 18 bases between the germline ends. The length of the CDR3 is 18 residues. The CDR3 region is CASSQSPRRPSGANVLTF. Here the CDR3 DNA reads TGCGCCAGCAGCCAAAGCCCGAGACGCCCCTCTGGGGCCAACGTCCTGACTTTC.